This entry lists 9 T cell receptor beta chains sequenced from one sample in a study of blood T cell repertoires in COVID-19. Some clones are missing from TCRdb's copy, which holds only in-frame ones; the method was immunoSEQ multiplex PCR. The sample includes approximately 310,000 clones, about 87% seen only once; the top ten take around 8%. The sample was peripheral blood. The receptors were sampled from a woman aged 45-65 years who had recovered from COVID-19.

The chain joins TRBV6-5 to TRBJ2-2; unclear D gene. With 4 bases removed from V and 4 bases from J, the gap between germline ends came to 7 bases. Germline V gives CDR1 MNHEY, CDR2 SVGAGI. The CDR3 covers 13 residues. The CDR3 loop is CASSSQVTGELFF. For the CDR3, the DNA is TGTGCCAGCAGTTCCCAGGTCACCGGGGAGCTGTTTTTT.

The V and J genes are TRBV6-6 and TRBJ2-2; the D is unclear. Germline V CDR1 and CDR2: MNHNY, SVGAGI (reference sequence). The CDR3 length is 14 residues. With 4 bases removed from V and 4 bases from J, the gap between germline ends came to 10 bases. CDR3 sequence: CASSSTPSTGELFF. CDR3 coding DNA: TGTGCCAGCAGTTCCACCCCTAGCACCGGGGAGCTGTTTTTT.

The gene calls are TRBV11-3 and TRBJ2-1, with 14 bases aligning to TRBD2. Per germline, CDR1 SGHNT and CDR2 YENEEA. The CDR3 is 16 amino acids. Unmatched junction bases numbered 8, after V lost 4 bases and J lost 9 bases. The CDR3 coding sequence is TGTGCCAGCAGCTCTATGACTAGCGGGAGGGCCGGTGAGCAGTTCTTC. Protein: CASSSMTSGRAGEQFF.

This chain connects TRBV27 to TRBJ2-5; TRBD2 matches at 10 bases. Trimming cost V 1 base and J 1 base; bases outside gene matches: 0. Germline CDR1 reads MNHEY; CDR2 reads SMNVEV (reference sequence). The CDR3 consists of 15 residues. The CDR3 bases are TGTGCCAGCAGTTTATTAGCGGGGGGCCAAGAGACCCAGTACTTC. Encoded protein: CASSLLAGGQETQYF.

This clone was picked up one time. J is TRBJ1-2 and V is TRBV6-5, with D possibly TRBD1 on 6 matching bases. With 8 bases removed from V and 2 bases from J, the gap between germline ends came to 15 bases. Germline V gene data show CDR1 as MNHEY and CDR2 as SVGAGI. The CDR3 loop spans 14 amino acids. The chain's CDR3 is CASGTGQGNYGYTF. The DNA of the CDR3 is TGTGCCAGCGGAACAGGGCAAGGGAACTATGGCTACACCTTC.

This sequence joins TRBV6-5 and TRBJ2-5; tentatively, D is TRBD2 (7 bases). Between the trimmed V and J ends, which lost 9 bases and 5 bases, there was a span of 16 bases. This CDR3 has 13 amino acids. Germline CDR1 reads MNHEY; CDR2 reads SVGAGI. The CDR3 DNA reads TGTGCCAGTTTAAGGGGGGGCACGGAGACCCAGTACTTC. Protein sequence: CASLRGGTETQYF.

This chain links TRBV28 with TRBJ2-1; TRBD1 aligns across 8 bases. With V trimmed by 4 bases and J by 5 bases, 7 bases remained unmatched. The CDR3 has 15 residues. Germline CDR1 and CDR2: MDHEN and SYDVKM. CDR3 in amino acids: CASSSWAGGHNEQFF. The CDR3 bases are TGTGCCAGCAGTTCCTGGGCAGGGGGCCACAATGAGCAGTTCTTC.

The chain recombines TRBV7-2 with TRBJ2-7; TRBD1 agrees at 7 bases. CDR1 is SGHTA and CDR2 is FQGNSA in the germline V gene. V shed 5 bases and J 5 bases; nucleotides not matched to a gene: 12. CDR3 length: 15 residues. CDR3 bases: TGTGCCAGCAGCCCATCATCCCGGACAGGCGACGAGCAGTACTTC. It translates to CASSPSSRTGDEQYF.

This chain connects TRBV6-5 to TRBJ1-1; TRBD1 matches 11 bases. J lost 6 bases, V lost 0 bases, and 6 bases had no gene match. Germline V gene lookup returns CDR1 MNHEY and CDR2 SVGAGI. The CDR3 length is 16 residues. CDR3 nucleotides: TGTGCCAGCAGTTACTCCCGGGACAGGGGGGGATCTGAAGCTTTCTTT. Protein: CASSYSRDRGGSEAFF.